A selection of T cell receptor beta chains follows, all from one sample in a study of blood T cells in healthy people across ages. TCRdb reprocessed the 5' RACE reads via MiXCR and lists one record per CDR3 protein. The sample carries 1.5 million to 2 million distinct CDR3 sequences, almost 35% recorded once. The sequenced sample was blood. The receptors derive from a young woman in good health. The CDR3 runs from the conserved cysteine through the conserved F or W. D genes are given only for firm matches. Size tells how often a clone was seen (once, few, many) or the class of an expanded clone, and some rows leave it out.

cdr3_nt: TGCAGCGTATTAATGGGGGGGGGTTACAATGAGCAGTTCTTC
cdr3_aa: CSVLMGGGYNEQFF
v_call: TRBV29-1
j_call: TRBJ2-1
clone_size: few
d_call: TRBD2

cdr3_nt: TGTGCCAGCAGCTTTAGTGTAGCGGGGGCCTACAATGAGCAGTTCTTC
cdr3_aa: CASSFSVAGAYNEQFF
v_call: TRBV5-5
j_call: TRBJ2-1
clone_size: .
d_call: TRBD2

cdr3_nt: TGTGCCAGTACTACAGGACCGAACACCGGGGAGCTGTTTTTT
cdr3_aa: CASTTGPNTGELFF
v_call: TRBV19
j_call: TRBJ2-2
clone_size: .
d_call: .

cdr3_nt: TGCGCCAGCTACTCTCCCCCCAGGGACCGGGAGCAGTTCTTC
cdr3_aa: CASYSPPRDREQFF
v_call: TRBV5-1
j_call: TRBJ2-1
clone_size: .
d_call: .

cdr3_nt: TGCAGCGTTGGTTACAGTACCTACAATGAGCAGTTCTTC
cdr3_aa: CSVGYSTYNEQFF
v_call: TRBV29-1
j_call: TRBJ2-1
clone_size: many
d_call: .

cdr3_nt: .
cdr3_aa: CSARKGVAGPLFWQYF
v_call: TRBV20-1
j_call: TRBJ2-7
clone_size: .
d_call: .

cdr3_nt: TGTGCCAGCAGCCCTCGTGGGGGAAAAGGACCCTACGAGCAGTACTTC
cdr3_aa: CASSPRGGKGPYEQYF
v_call: TRBV7-6
j_call: TRBJ2-7
clone_size: .
d_call: .

cdr3_nt: TGTGCCAGCAGTGAAGCGGGGGGAGGCGACGAGCAGTACTTC
cdr3_aa: CASSEAGGGDEQYF
v_call: TRBV6-1
j_call: TRBJ2-7
clone_size: few
d_call: .

cdr3_nt: TGCGCCAGCAGCCAGGTTAAGCGGACAGGGGGCCCTGAAGCTTTCTTT
cdr3_aa: CASSQVKRTGGPEAFF
v_call: TRBV4-1
j_call: TRBJ1-1
clone_size: .
d_call: TRBD1

cdr3_nt: TGTGCCAGCAGTCCGGGGAGGGCTTCCCGACAGCCCCAGCATTTT
cdr3_aa: CASSPGRASRQPQHF
v_call: TRBV5-8
j_call: TRBJ1-5
clone_size: .
d_call: .

cdr3_nt: TGCAGTGCTGAGGGGGGCAATCAGCTCCAGCATTTT
cdr3_aa: CSAEGGNQLQHF
v_call: TRBV20-1
j_call: TRBJ1-5
clone_size: .
d_call: .

cdr3_nt: TGTGCCAGCAGCGTAAGTACAGCGGACTACGAGCAGTACTTC
cdr3_aa: CASSVSTADYEQYF
v_call: TRBV9
j_call: TRBJ2-7
clone_size: .
d_call: .

cdr3_nt: TGTGCCAGCAGTTTCGGGTGGGACTACACCTTC
cdr3_aa: CASSFGWDYTF
v_call: TRBV12-3/TRBV12-4
j_call: TRBJ1-2
clone_size: .
d_call: .

cdr3_nt: TGCGCCAGCAACTCCAGGGCGATGAACACTGAAGCTTTCTTT
cdr3_aa: CASNSRAMNTEAFF
v_call: TRBV5-1
j_call: TRBJ1-1
clone_size: few
d_call: .

cdr3_nt: TGTGCCAGCAGACTAGCTTATAGCACAGATACGCAGTATTTT
cdr3_aa: CASRLAYSTDTQYF
v_call: TRBV12-3/TRBV12-4
j_call: TRBJ2-3
clone_size: .
d_call: .

cdr3_nt: TGCGCCAGCAGCCAAGACCCCCCAACTAACTATGGCTACACCTTC
cdr3_aa: CASSQDPPTNYGYTF
v_call: TRBV4-1
j_call: TRBJ1-2
clone_size: .
d_call: .

cdr3_nt: TGTGCCAGCAGCCAAGATCCCGTTATTACTAGCGGGGGGTACAATGAGCAGTTCTTC
cdr3_aa: CASSQDPVITSGGYNEQFF
v_call: TRBV4-2
j_call: TRBJ2-1
clone_size: .
d_call: TRBD2

cdr3_nt: TGTGCCAGTAGTATAAGCAGAAGTGAGAACAATGATCGGTTCTTC
cdr3_aa: CASSISRSENNDRFF
v_call: TRBV19
j_call: TRBJ2-1
clone_size: few
d_call: .

cdr3_nt: TGCAGTGCTAGAGATCACCTCCTAGCGGCTCCCTACGAGCAGTACTTC
cdr3_aa: CSARDHLLAAPYEQYF
v_call: TRBV20-1
j_call: TRBJ2-7
clone_size: few
d_call: TRBD2

cdr3_nt: TGTGCCAGCAGTAAGAGCGGGAGGGCCGTCAGTAACCAAGAGACCCAGGACTTC
cdr3_aa: CASSKSGRAVSNQETQDF
v_call: TRBV6-2/TRBV6-3
j_call: TRBJ2-5
clone_size: .
d_call: TRBD2

cdr3_nt: TGCAGTGCTAGAGAGGGGCGGGAGTTGTCTGAGCAGTTCTTC
cdr3_aa: CSAREGRELSEQFF
v_call: TRBV20-1
j_call: TRBJ2-1
clone_size: .
d_call: TRBD2

cdr3_nt: TGTGCCTGTGTAGCGGGAGTAATGGTCAATGAGCAGTTCTTC
cdr3_aa: CACVAGVMVNEQFF
v_call: TRBV30
j_call: TRBJ2-1
clone_size: .
d_call: TRBD2

cdr3_nt: TGTGCCAGCAGTTTATCGTTTGGAGCAGATACGCAGTATTTT
cdr3_aa: CASSLSFGADTQYF
v_call: TRBV27
j_call: TRBJ2-3
clone_size: .
d_call: .

cdr3_nt: TGTGCCAGCAGCCAAGTTAGGGGAAGGGCAGATACGCAGTATTTT
cdr3_aa: CASSQVRGRADTQYF
v_call: TRBV3-1
j_call: TRBJ2-3
clone_size: .
d_call: .

cdr3_nt: TGTGCCACATCGAGCAGCGGACAGGGGATGCTCGGCTACACCTTC
cdr3_aa: CATSSSGQGMLGYTF
v_call: TRBV15
j_call: TRBJ1-2
clone_size: .
d_call: TRBD1

cdr3_nt: TGCAGTGCTCTCCGGGACAGGGTGGGGTCCCTGGATAATTCACCCCTCCACTTT
cdr3_aa: CSALRDRVGSLDNSPLHF
v_call: TRBV20-1
j_call: TRBJ1-6
clone_size: .
d_call: TRBD1

cdr3_nt: TGTGCCAGCAGCCTACCGGGGGCTAGCGGGGTTAGCTCCTACGAGCAGTACTTC
cdr3_aa: CASSLPGASGVSSYEQYF
v_call: TRBV7-8
j_call: TRBJ2-7
clone_size: .
d_call: TRBD2

cdr3_nt: TGTGCCTGGAGTGCCGATACCGGGCTTAGCTACGAGCAGTACTTC
cdr3_aa: CAWSADTGLSYEQYF
v_call: TRBV30
j_call: TRBJ2-7
clone_size: .
d_call: .

cdr3_nt: TGCAGTGCTAGAGACCCCCTCTACAATGAGCAGTTCTTC
cdr3_aa: CSARDPLYNEQFF
v_call: TRBV20-1
j_call: TRBJ2-1
clone_size: .
d_call: .

cdr3_nt: TGTGCCAGCAGTGAATCCATCGGACTAGCCTACGAGCAGTACTTC
cdr3_aa: CASSESIGLAYEQYF
v_call: TRBV2
j_call: TRBJ2-7
clone_size: .
d_call: TRBD2

cdr3_nt: TGCAGTGCTAGTAGCGGGACTAGCGGGATCACAGATACGCAGTATTTT
cdr3_aa: CSASSGTSGITDTQYF
v_call: TRBV20-1
j_call: TRBJ2-3
clone_size: .
d_call: TRBD2

cdr3_nt: TGTGCCAGCACCCCAGGGACAGGGGAAGGAGAGACCCAGTACTTC
cdr3_aa: CASTPGTGEGETQYF
v_call: TRBV27
j_call: TRBJ2-5
clone_size: .
d_call: TRBD1

cdr3_nt: TGCAGTGCTAGAGATCTGGTTGGGGTCGGGGGTGAGCAGTTCTTC
cdr3_aa: CSARDLVGVGGEQFF
v_call: TRBV20-1
j_call: TRBJ2-1
clone_size: .
d_call: .

cdr3_nt: TGTGCCAGCATCCAGACCTACAGGGTTTCCTACAATGAGCAGTTCTTC
cdr3_aa: CASIQTYRVSYNEQFF
v_call: TRBV27
j_call: TRBJ2-1
clone_size: .
d_call: .

cdr3_nt: TGTGCCAGCAGATCAGCTAGCGGGAGGGGAACCTACGAGCAGTACTTC
cdr3_aa: CASRSASGRGTYEQYF
v_call: TRBV12-3/TRBV12-4
j_call: TRBJ2-7
clone_size: few
d_call: TRBD2

cdr3_nt: TGTGCCAGCAGCGTAGTCCCGCCTTGGGGCACTGAAGCTTTCTTT
cdr3_aa: CASSVVPPWGTEAFF
v_call: TRBV9
j_call: TRBJ1-1
clone_size: .
d_call: .

cdr3_nt: TGTGCCAGCAGACAGAGCCGACTGAATACGCAGTATTTT
cdr3_aa: CASRQSRLNTQYF
v_call: TRBV5-6
j_call: TRBJ2-3
clone_size: few
d_call: .

cdr3_nt: TGTGCCAGCAGTCCAGTGATCGGGGGAGCCAACAATCAGCCCCAGCATTTT
cdr3_aa: CASSPVIGGANNQPQHF
v_call: TRBV6-1
j_call: TRBJ1-5
clone_size: .
d_call: .

cdr3_nt: TGTGCCTGGAGTCCTCCGGGGGGAGGGAGAAAGTACTTC
cdr3_aa: CAWSPPGGGRKYF
v_call: TRBV30
j_call: TRBJ2-7
clone_size: .
d_call: TRBD2

cdr3_nt: TGTGCCAGCAGCTTTCTTAAGGCTGCCGTCTCCTACGAGCAGTACTTC
cdr3_aa: CASSFLKAAVSYEQYF
v_call: TRBV5-5
j_call: TRBJ2-7
clone_size: once
d_call: .

cdr3_nt: TGTGCCAGCGGCACAGGTTCCTCTGGGGCCAACGTCCTGACTTTC
cdr3_aa: CASGTGSSGANVLTF
v_call: TRBV7-3
j_call: TRBJ2-6
clone_size: many
d_call: .

cdr3_nt: TGTGCCATCAGACCGGGACAGGGGATAACAGATACGCAGTATTTT
cdr3_aa: CAIRPGQGITDTQYF
v_call: TRBV10-3
j_call: TRBJ2-3
clone_size: .
d_call: TRBD1

cdr3_nt: TGCAGTGCTAGGGAAAGGACCACACACGGCTACACCTTC
cdr3_aa: CSARERTTHGYTF
v_call: TRBV20-1
j_call: TRBJ1-2
clone_size: .
d_call: .

cdr3_nt: TGTGCCATCGGTGAGGGAACCTACGAGCAGTACTTC
cdr3_aa: CAIGEGTYEQYF
v_call: TRBV10-3
j_call: TRBJ2-7
clone_size: .
d_call: .

cdr3_nt: TGTGCCAGCAGCCTGAAGACTGGGAACACCATATATTTT
cdr3_aa: CASSLKTGNTIYF
v_call: TRBV3-1
j_call: TRBJ1-3
clone_size: .
d_call: .

cdr3_nt: TGCGCCAGCAGCTTGGACAGGCTACGCTACGAGCAGTACTTC
cdr3_aa: CASSLDRLRYEQYF
v_call: TRBV5-1
j_call: TRBJ2-7
clone_size: .
d_call: .

cdr3_nt: TGCGCCAGCAGCTCTATGACTAGCGGGAGGGCTAGCACAGATACGCAGTATTTT
cdr3_aa: CASSSMTSGRASTDTQYF
v_call: TRBV5-1
j_call: TRBJ2-3
clone_size: .
d_call: TRBD2

cdr3_nt: TGTGCCAGCAGTGAAAGGGGGAGTGAGCCCCAGCATTTT
cdr3_aa: CASSERGSEPQHF
v_call: TRBV6-1
j_call: TRBJ1-5
clone_size: .
d_call: .